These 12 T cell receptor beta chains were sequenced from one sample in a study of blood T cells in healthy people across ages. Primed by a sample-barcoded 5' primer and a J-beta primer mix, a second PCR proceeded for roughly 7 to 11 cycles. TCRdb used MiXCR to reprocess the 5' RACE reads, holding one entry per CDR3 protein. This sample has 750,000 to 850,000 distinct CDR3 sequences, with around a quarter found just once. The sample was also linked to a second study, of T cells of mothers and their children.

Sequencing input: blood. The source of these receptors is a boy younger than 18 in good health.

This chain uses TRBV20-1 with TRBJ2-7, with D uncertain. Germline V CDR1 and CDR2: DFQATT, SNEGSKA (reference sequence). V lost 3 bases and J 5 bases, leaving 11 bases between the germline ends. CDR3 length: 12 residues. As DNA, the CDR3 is TGCAGTGCTAGCTCCACGGCGGACGAGCAGTACTTC. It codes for CSASSTADEQYF.

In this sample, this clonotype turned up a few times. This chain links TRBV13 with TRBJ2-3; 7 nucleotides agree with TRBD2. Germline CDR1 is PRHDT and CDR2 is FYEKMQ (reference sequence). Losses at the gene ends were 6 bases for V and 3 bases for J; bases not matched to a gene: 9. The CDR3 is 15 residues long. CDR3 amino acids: CASSRTSVLTDTQYF. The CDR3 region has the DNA TGTGCCAGCAGTCGCACTAGCGTGTTAACAGATACGCAGTATTTT.

CDR3 coding DNA: TGCAGTGCTAGATCCCCCAGGACCGATGAAAAACTGTTTTTT. This gives the protein CSARSPRTDEKLFF. This chain uses TRBV20-1 with TRBJ1-4; D is unclear. V lost 2 bases, J lost 6 bases, and 13 bases lay in between. This CDR3 has 14 amino acids. Germline V gene sequence: CDR1 DFQATT, CDR2 SNEGSKA (reference sequence).

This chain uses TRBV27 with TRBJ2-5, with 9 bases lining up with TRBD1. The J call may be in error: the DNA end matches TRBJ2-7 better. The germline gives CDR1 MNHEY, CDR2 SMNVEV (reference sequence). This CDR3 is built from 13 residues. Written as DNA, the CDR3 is TGTGCCAGCCGGACAGGGGTCACCTACGAGCAGTACTTC. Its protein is CASRTGVTYEQYF.

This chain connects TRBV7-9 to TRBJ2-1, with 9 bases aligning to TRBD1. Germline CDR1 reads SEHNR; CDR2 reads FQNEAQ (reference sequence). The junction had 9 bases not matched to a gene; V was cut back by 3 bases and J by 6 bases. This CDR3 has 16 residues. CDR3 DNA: TGTGCCAGCAGCTTTACCGGGACAGGGTGGGGCAATGAGCAGTTCTTC. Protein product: CASSFTGTGWGNEQFF.

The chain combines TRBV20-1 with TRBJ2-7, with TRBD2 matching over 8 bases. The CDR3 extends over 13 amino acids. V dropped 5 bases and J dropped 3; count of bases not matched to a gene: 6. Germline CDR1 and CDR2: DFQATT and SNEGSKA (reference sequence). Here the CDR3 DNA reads TGCAGTGCTCTCGGGGGGGACTTCTACGAGCAGTACTTC. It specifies CSALGGDFYEQYF.

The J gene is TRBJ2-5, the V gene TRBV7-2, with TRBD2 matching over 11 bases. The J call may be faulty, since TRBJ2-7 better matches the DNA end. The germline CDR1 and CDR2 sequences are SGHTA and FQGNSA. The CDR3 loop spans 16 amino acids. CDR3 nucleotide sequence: TGTGCCAGCAGCTCCTCAGGGACTAGCGGCCACTACGAGCAGTACTTC. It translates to CASSSSGTSGHYEQYF.

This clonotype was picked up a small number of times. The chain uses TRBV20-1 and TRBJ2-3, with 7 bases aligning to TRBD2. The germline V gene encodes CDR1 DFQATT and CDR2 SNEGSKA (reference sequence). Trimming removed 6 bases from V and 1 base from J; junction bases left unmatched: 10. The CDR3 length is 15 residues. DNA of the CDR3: TGCAGTGCCTCAGGACTAGTGGTTGGCACAGATACGCAGTATTTT. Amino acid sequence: CSASGLVVGTDTQYF.

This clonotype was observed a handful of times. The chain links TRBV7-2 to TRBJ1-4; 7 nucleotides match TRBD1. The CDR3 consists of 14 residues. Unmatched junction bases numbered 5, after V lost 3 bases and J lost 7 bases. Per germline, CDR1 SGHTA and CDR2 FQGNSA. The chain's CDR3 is CASSFAGTAEKLFF. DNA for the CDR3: TGTGCCAGCAGCTTCGCCGGGACAGCTGAAAAACTGTTTTTT. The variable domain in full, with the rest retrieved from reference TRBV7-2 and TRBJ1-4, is GAGVSQSPSNKVTEKGKDVELRCDPISGHTALYWYRQSLGQGLEFLIYFQGNSAPDKSGLPSDRFSAERTGGSVSTLTIQRTQQEDSAVYLCASSFAGTAEKLFFGSGTQLSVL.

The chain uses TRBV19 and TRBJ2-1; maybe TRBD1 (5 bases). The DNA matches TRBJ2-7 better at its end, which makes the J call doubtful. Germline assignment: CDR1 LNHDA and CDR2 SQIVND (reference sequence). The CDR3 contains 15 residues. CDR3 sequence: CASSIPGKRSYEQYF. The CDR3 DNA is TGTGCCAGTAGTATACCAGGGAAACGTTCCTACGAGCAGTACTTC.

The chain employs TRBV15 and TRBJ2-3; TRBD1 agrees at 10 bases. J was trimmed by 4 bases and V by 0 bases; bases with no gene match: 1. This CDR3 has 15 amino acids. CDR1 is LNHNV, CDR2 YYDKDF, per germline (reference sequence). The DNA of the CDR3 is TGTGCCACCAGCAGAGAGACAGGGGGCGCAGATACGCAGTATTTT. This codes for CATSRETGGADTQYF.

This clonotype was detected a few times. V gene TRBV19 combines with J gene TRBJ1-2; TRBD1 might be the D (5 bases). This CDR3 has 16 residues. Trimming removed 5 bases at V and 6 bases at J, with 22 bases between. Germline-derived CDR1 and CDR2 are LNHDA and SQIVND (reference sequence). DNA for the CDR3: TGTGCCAGTAGTCCGTTCCCCGGGACCGTTCTAAATGGCTACACCTTC. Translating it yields CASSPFPGTVLNGYTF.